These 13 T cell receptor beta chains were sequenced from one sample in a study of T cell repertoires in cytomegalovirus infection. A single record per CDR3 protein comes from TCRdb applying MiXCR to the reads. Here the sample spans about 260,000 distinct CDR3 sequences, approximately 14% being singletons. The specimen sequenced was PBMCs. The receptors were gathered from a human donor in good health (CMV status not recorded). Some clones in this sample may be carry-over from other donors' samples.

The V and J genes are TRBV6-2 or TRBV6-3 and TRBJ2-1; possible D gene TRBD1, 5 bases. This CDR3 comprises 16 residues. V dropped 0 bases and J dropped 7 bases, with 16 bases sitting between them. The germline V gene has CDR1 MNHEY and CDR2 SVGEGT. The chain's CDR3 is CASSYSGQRLRNEQFF. DNA of the CDR3: TGTGCCAGCAGTTACTCGGGGCAGCGACTCCGAAATGAGCAGTTCTTC.

The chain links TRBV2 to TRBJ2-7; no clear D gene. CDR1 and CDR2 (germline): SNHLY, FYNNEI. The CDR3 extends over 14 amino acids. Trimming cost V 1 base and J 3 bases, with 10 bases left between them. CDR3 protein: CASSEDLPFYEQYF. The CDR3 bases are TGTGCCAGCAGTGAAGACCTCCCCTTCTACGAGCAGTACTTC.

V gene TRBV6-4 combines with J gene TRBJ2-1; D possibly matches TRBD1 or TRBD2 (5 bases each). From germline, CDR1 is MRHNA and CDR2 SNTAGT. Trimming took 3 bases from V and 8 from J, leaving 11 bases between them. This CDR3 spans 13 amino acids. CDR3 sequence reads: CASSDEGKDEQFF. The CDR3 DNA follows: TGTGCCAGCAGTGATGAGGGGAAGGATGAGCAGTTCTTC.

The sample holds many counts of this clonotype. The V call is TRBV7-9, the J call TRBJ2-1; D might be TRBD1 (5 bases). V lost 1 base and J 3 bases, leaving 13 bases between the germline ends. This CDR3 comprises 16 residues. Germline values: CDR1 SEHNR, CDR2 FQNEAQ (reference sequence). The CDR3 is CASSLVDQGGYNEQFF. CDR3 DNA sequence: TGTGCCAGCAGCTTAGTGGATCAGGGCGGCTACAATGAGCAGTTCTTC.

This clonotype came up many times. This chain joins TRBV7-2 and TRBJ1-1; 7 nucleotides align to TRBD1. The length of the CDR3 is 14 residues. The trim removed 1 base at V and 7 bases at J, leaving 6 bases unmatched. Germline V lookup: CDR1 SGHTA, CDR2 FQGNSA. The DNA of the CDR3 is TGTGCCAGCAGCTTAGGGGGACAGACGCTTGAAGCTTTCTTT. Encoded protein: CASSLGGQTLEAFF. Looking up the rest from reference TRBV7-2 and TRBJ1-1 gives the full variable domain: GAGVSQSPSNKVTEKGKDVELRCDPISGHTALYWYRQSLGQGLEFLIYFQGNSAPDKSGLPSDRFSAERTGGSVSTLTIQRTQQEDSAVYLCASSLGGQTLEAFFGQGTRLTVV.

This clonotype appeared many times. This chain joins TRBV2 and TRBJ2-3, with D possibly matching TRBD2 (6 bases). Germline CDR1 is SNHLY and CDR2 is FYNNEI. The CDR3 is 15 residues long. With 8 bases removed from V and 5 bases from J, the gap between germline ends came to 20 bases. The CDR3 sequence is CASLPRLVFLDTQYF. For the CDR3, the DNA is TGTGCCAGCCTCCCCCGACTAGTTTTTTTAGATACGCAGTATTTT.

V gene TRBV6-4 combines with J gene TRBJ1-5, with no clear D. Looked up from germline, CDR1 is MRHNA and CDR2 is SNTAGT. The CDR3 sequence is 15 residues long. The V gene lost 4 bases and the J gene lost 2 bases, with 12 bases spanning the gap. CDR3 amino acids: CASSVSGEGNQPQHF. The CDR3 bases are TGTGCCAGCAGTGTTAGCGGGGAAGGCAATCAGCCCCAGCATTTT.

This clonotype was found many times. The chain employs TRBV4-3 and TRBJ1-1; 8 positions agree with TRBD1. Germline CDR1 and CDR2: LGHNA and YSLEER. With 4 bases clipped from V and 5 bases from J, the junction kept 9 bases outside the gene matches. The CDR3 sequence is 15 residues long. The CDR3 sequence: CASSPTGALRTEAFF. DNA for the CDR3: TGCGCCAGCAGCCCGACAGGGGCCCTGAGGACTGAAGCTTTCTTT.

As to this clonotype: A read error may explain this, as a much larger clone is one base away. V usage is TRBV7-2 and J usage is TRBJ1-1; D gene ambiguous. The CDR3 spans 14 residues. CDR1 is SGHTA, CDR2 FQGNSA, per germline. Here the CDR3 reads CVSSPSRSNTEAFF. The CDR3 DNA reads TGTGTCAGCAGCCCTAGCAGGTCGAACACTGAAGCTTTCTTT.

The V gene is TRBV9, the J gene TRBJ2-7; D possibly corresponds to TRBD2 (5 bases). This CDR3 region has 16 residues. The V end was cut by 4 bases, the J end by 7 bases, with 24 bases between. The germline V gene has CDR1 SGDLS and CDR2 YYNGEE. This CDR3 is CASSPTPRGGPAEQYF. The CDR3 DNA reads as TGTGCCAGCAGCCCGACACCTCGGGGTGGTCCTGCAGAGCAGTACTTC.

The chain uses TRBV20-1 and TRBJ2-1, with 9 nucleotides matching TRBD2. The CDR3 consists of 16 residues. The V and J ends lost 3 bases and 0 bases, in that order; junction bases with no gene match: 6. Germline loops: CDR1 DFQATT, CDR2 SNEGSKA (reference sequence). CDR3 nucleotides: TGCAGTGCTAGCTCGTCTAGCGGGACCTCCTACAATGAGCAGTTCTTC. Translating it yields CSASSSSGTSYNEQFF.

This clonotype was counted ten times or more. V gene TRBV7-2 combines with J gene TRBJ1-1, with no clear D. Germline V CDR1 and CDR2: SGHTA, FQGNSA. V was pared by 1 base and J by 8 bases, with 14 bases between. CDR3 size: 14 residues. The CDR3: CASSLERARGEAFF. The CDR3 DNA follows: TGTGCCAGCAGCTTAGAAAGGGCCCGCGGAGAAGCTTTCTTT.

There are a few counts of this clonotype. V is TRBV2 and J is TRBJ2-1, with D tentatively TRBD2 (6 bases). The CDR3 has 16 residues. Germline CDR1 SNHLY, CDR2 FYNNEI. V gave up 5 bases and J gave up 1 base, with 15 bases separating them. CDR3 nucleotides: TGTGCCAGCAGTATGACTAGATCAGGTTCCTACAATGAGCAGTTCTTC. This gives the protein CASSMTRSGSYNEQFF.